This TCR beta chain was recorded in a study of cytomegalovirus exposure and HLA in healthy donors. Study-wide results and limits: In a later analysis, an Asian-associated ancestry cluster reportedly showed fewer N-insertions than the approximately 620-donor mean. TCR beta chains numbering some 150 were designated cytomegalovirus-associated. Several of the most significant clusters appeared, in a later analysis, to be linked to common viral pathogens.

13 Jbeta primers and 60 Vbeta primers were used for the PCR. Measured with immunoSEQ multiplex PCR; TCRdb has only the in-frame clones, and not every one. This repertoire includes about 170,000 clones. Worth noting for this clone: As yet, its antigen is unknown.

CDR3 size: 15 residues. Germline-derived CDR1 and CDR2 are SGHRS and YFSETQ. The trim removed 4 bases at V and 2 bases at J, leaving 7 bases unmatched. What was sequenced was PBMCs. V gene TRBV5-1 combines with J gene TRBJ2-5; TRBD1 agrees at 8 bases. The clonotype was recovered from a woman in her sixties or seventies in good health and CMV-seronegative. In DNA, the CDR3 is TGCGCCAGCAGCGGAGGGACAGGAGGACAAGAGACCCAGTACTTC. It encodes CASSGGTGGQETQYF.